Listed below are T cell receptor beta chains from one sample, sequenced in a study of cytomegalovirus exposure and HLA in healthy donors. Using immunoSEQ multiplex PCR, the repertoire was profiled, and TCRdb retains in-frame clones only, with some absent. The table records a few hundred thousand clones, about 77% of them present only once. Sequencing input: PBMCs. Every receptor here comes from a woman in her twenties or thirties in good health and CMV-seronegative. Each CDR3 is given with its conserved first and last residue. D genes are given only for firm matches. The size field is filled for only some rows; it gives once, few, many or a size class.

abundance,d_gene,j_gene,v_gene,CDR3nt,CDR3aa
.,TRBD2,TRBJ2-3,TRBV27,TGTGCCAGCAGTTTATGGGTAGCGGGAGGGCACACAGATACGCAGTATTTT,CASSLWVAGGHTDTQYF
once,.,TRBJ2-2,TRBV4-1,TGCGCCAGCAGCCGGGACTCCCAGGTAGCCGGGGAGCTGTTTTTT,CASSRDSQVAGELFF
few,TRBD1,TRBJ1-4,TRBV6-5,TGTGCCAGCAGTCACAGGGGTGGGGATGAAAAACTGTTTTTT,CASSHRGGDEKLFF
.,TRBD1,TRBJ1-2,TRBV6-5,TGTGCCAGCATCGGGGGGGACAGCTTCGTCTATGGCTACACCTTC,CASIGGDSFVYGYTF
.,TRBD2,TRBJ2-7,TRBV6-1,TGTGCCGCGGGGACTAGCAGATCCTACGAGCAGTACTTC,CAAGTSRSYEQYF
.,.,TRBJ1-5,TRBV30,TGTGCCTGGAGTGTATGGGCCAATCAGCCCCAGCATTTT,CAWSVWANQPQHF
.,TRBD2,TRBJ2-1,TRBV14,TGTGCCAGCAGCCTCCGACTAGCGGGAAACAATGAGCAGTTCTTC,CASSLRLAGNNEQFF
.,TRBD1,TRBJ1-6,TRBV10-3,TGTGCCATCAGTGCCGGGACAGGGAATTCACCCCTCCACTTT,CAISAGTGNSPLHF
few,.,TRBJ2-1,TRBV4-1,TGCGCCAGCAGCCACCCCCTAGGGGGGGGTGAGCAGTTCTTC,CASSHPLGGGEQFF
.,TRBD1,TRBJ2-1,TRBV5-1,TGCGCCAGCAGCTTGCCCGGACAGGGGGGCTACAATGAGCAGTTCTTC,CASSLPGQGGYNEQFF
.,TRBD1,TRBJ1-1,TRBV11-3,TGTGCCAGCAGCTTAGGGACAGGGATTGACACTGAAGCTTTCTTT,CASSLGTGIDTEAFF
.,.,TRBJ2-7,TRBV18,TGTGCCAGCTCACCACCATCGGGGTTCCACTACGAGCAGTACTTC,CASSPPSGFHYEQYF
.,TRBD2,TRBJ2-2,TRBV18,TGTGCCAGCTCACGACTAGCGGGAGGAGTGAGCGGGGAGCTGTTTTTT,CASSRLAGGVSGELFF
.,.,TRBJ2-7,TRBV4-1,TGCGCCAGCAGCCAAAGCTCCTACGAGCAGTACTTC,CASSQSSYEQYF
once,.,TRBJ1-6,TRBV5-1,TGCGCCAGCAGCTTGGAATGGAGTTCACCCCTCCACTTT,CASSLEWSSPLHF
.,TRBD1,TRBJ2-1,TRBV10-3,TGTGCCATCAGTGAGACCCACAGGGGGCAACTCTCCTACAATGAGCAGTTCTTC,CAISETHRGQLSYNEQFF
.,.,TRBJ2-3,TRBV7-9,TGTGCCAGCAGCTTAGTTAGGGGCCCCATAAACACAGATACGCAGTATTTT,CASSLVRGPINTDTQYF
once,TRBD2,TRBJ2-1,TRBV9,TGTGCCAGCAGCGTAGGGGGAGGGCAAGCCTACAATGAGCAGTTCTTC,CASSVGGGQAYNEQFF
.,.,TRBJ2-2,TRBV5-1,TGCGCCAGCAGCTTGACTGGGACTGCTACCGGGGAGCTGTTTTTT,CASSLTGTATGELFF
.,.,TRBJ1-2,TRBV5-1,TGCGCCAGCAGCTCGGGGAGGTTGGATGGCTACACCTTC,CASSSGRLDGYTF
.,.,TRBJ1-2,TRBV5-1,TGCGCCAGCAGCTTGGGCGGGGGGCGGATGGACTATGGCTACACCTTC,CASSLGGGRMDYGYTF
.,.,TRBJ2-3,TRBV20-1,TGCAGTGCCCGCTGGGGGGTTACGCAGTATTTT,CSARWGVTQYF
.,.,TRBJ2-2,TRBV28,TGTGCCAGCAGCTTACGCCAAACTACCGGGGAGCTGTTTTTT,CASSLRQTTGELFF
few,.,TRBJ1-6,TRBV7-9,TGTGCCAGCAGCTTATCAGGGGCACGCTCACCCCTCCACTTT,CASSLSGARSPLHF
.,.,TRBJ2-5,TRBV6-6,TGTGCCAGCAGTTACTCTCCTACCCCAGAGACCCAGTACTTC,CASSYSPTPETQYF
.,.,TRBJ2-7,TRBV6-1,TGTGCCAGCAGTGAAGCGCTTCAAGGGGGGGGGAGCGAGCAGTACTTC,CASSEALQGGGSEQYF
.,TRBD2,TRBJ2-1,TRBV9,TGTGCCAGCAGCGAATTAGCGGGGGGGCCAGAAAATGAGCAGTTCTTC,CASSELAGGPENEQFF
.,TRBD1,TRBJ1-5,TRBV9,TGTGCCAGCTCTACAGGGGGCGGCAATCAGCCCCAGCATTTT,CASSTGGGNQPQHF
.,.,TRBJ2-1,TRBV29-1,TGCAGCACCCATGGGGCAGACCGGTGGGGAGAGCAGTTCTTC,CSTHGADRWGEQFF
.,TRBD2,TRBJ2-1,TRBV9,TGTGCCAGCAGCGCAATGGGGAGGGGTCAGCGGGGGGGCCCTGAGCAGTTCTTC,CASSAMGRGQRGGPEQFF
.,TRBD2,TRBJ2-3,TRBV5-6,TGTGCCAGCAGCTCACCGACTAGCGGGTGGGATACGCAGTATTTT,CASSSPTSGWDTQYF
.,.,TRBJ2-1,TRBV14,TGTGCCAGCAGCCAAGTTTATTCGTACAATGAGCAGTTCTTC,CASSQVYSYNEQFF